These T cell receptor beta chains were read from a single sample in a study of shared clonotypes between healthy human individuals. Some clones are missing from TCRdb's copy, which holds only in-frame ones; the method was immunoSEQ multiplex PCR. The data hold about 820,000 clones, with 80% to 95% observed a single time. Sequenced material: naive CD8+ T cells sorted from blood. All receptors derive from a man aged 30-40 years in good health. Each CDR3 is given with its conserved first and last residue. The order of the fields is J gene, V gene, CDR3 length, CDR3 protein.

j_call: TRBJ2-7
v_call: TRBV4-2
cdr3_length: 13
cdr3_aa: CASSPSGSYEQYF

j_call: TRBJ2-5
v_call: TRBV25-1
cdr3_length: 15
cdr3_aa: CASSDPPRGVETQYF

j_call: TRBJ2-2
v_call: TRBV5-3
cdr3_length: 14
cdr3_aa: CATRLQGLTGELFF

j_call: TRBJ2-2
v_call: TRBV28
cdr3_length: 16
cdr3_aa: CASSLMTGSKGGELFF

j_call: TRBJ2-1
v_call: TRBV7-6
cdr3_length: 15
cdr3_aa: CASSWDATAYNEQFF

j_call: TRBJ2-3
v_call: TRBV7-8
cdr3_length: 17
cdr3_aa: CASSSRHGGSSTDTQYF

j_call: TRBJ2-5
v_call: TRBV28
cdr3_length: 14
cdr3_aa: CASRQRTGEETQYF

j_call: TRBJ2-3
v_call: TRBV27
cdr3_length: 13
cdr3_aa: CASGRTVTDTQYF

j_call: TRBJ2-3
v_call: TRBV13
cdr3_length: 15
cdr3_aa: CASSLREASTDTQYF

j_call: TRBJ2-7
v_call: TRBV5-1
cdr3_length: 15
cdr3_aa: CASSFSSGGYYEQYF

j_call: TRBJ1-1
v_call: TRBV7-6
cdr3_length: 17
cdr3_aa: CASSPTLGGRMNTEAFF

j_call: TRBJ2-3
v_call: TRBV7-9
cdr3_length: 12
cdr3_aa: CASSSLEDTQYF

j_call: TRBJ2-7
v_call: TRBV27
cdr3_length: 15
cdr3_aa: CASSPSGGESYEQYF

j_call: TRBJ2-5
v_call: TRBV13
cdr3_length: 14
cdr3_aa: CASSLAQGQETQYF

j_call: TRBJ1-5
v_call: TRBV7-2
cdr3_length: 14
cdr3_aa: CASSLTGLDQPQHF

j_call: TRBJ1-2
v_call: TRBV27
cdr3_length: 15
cdr3_aa: CASVGRTGADYGYTF

j_call: TRBJ2-7
v_call: TRBV5-1
cdr3_length: 14
cdr3_aa: CASSPGTGIYEQYF

j_call: TRBJ2-7
v_call: TRBV5-1
cdr3_length: 14
cdr3_aa: CASSWTSGAYEQYF

j_call: TRBJ1-5
v_call: TRBV6-4
cdr3_length: 13
cdr3_aa: CASSVPRNQPQHF

j_call: TRBJ1-2
v_call: TRBV5-6
cdr3_length: 14
cdr3_aa: CASSLSGASNGYTF

j_call: TRBJ2-7
v_call: TRBV5-5
cdr3_length: 15
cdr3_aa: CASSARLAGTYEQYF

j_call: TRBJ2-7
v_call: TRBV13
cdr3_length: 12
cdr3_aa: CASSSGSREQYF

j_call: TRBJ2-5
v_call: TRBV29-1
cdr3_length: 15
cdr3_aa: CSVEGLAGNQETQYF

j_call: TRBJ1-1
v_call: TRBV5-1
cdr3_length: 12
cdr3_aa: CASSGQNTEAFF

j_call: TRBJ2-3
v_call: TRBV4-1
cdr3_length: 17
cdr3_aa: CASSQVSRGVGTDTQYF

j_call: TRBJ1-2
v_call: TRBV4-1
cdr3_length: 16
cdr3_aa: CASSEGFTETNYGYTF

j_call: TRBJ2-1
v_call: TRBV28
cdr3_length: 11
cdr3_aa: CASSFEGGQFF

j_call: TRBJ2-3
v_call: TRBV7-6
cdr3_length: 17
cdr3_aa: CASSLELGGGNTDTQYF

j_call: TRBJ2-2
v_call: TRBV11-3
cdr3_length: 16
cdr3_aa: CASSLERQGNTGELFF